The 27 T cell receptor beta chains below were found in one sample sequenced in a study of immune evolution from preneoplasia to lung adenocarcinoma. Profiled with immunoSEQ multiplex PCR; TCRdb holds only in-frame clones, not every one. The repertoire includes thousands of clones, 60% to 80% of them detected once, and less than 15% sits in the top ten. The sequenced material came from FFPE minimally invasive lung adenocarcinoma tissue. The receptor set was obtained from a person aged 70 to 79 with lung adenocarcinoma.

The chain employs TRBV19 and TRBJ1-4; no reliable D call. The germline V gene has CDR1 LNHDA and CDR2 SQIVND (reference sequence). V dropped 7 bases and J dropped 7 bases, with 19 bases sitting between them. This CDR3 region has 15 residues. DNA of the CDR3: TGTGCCAGTAATAAAAGGGCCCGTTCCAGTGAAAAACTGTTTTTT. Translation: CASNKRARSSEKLFF.

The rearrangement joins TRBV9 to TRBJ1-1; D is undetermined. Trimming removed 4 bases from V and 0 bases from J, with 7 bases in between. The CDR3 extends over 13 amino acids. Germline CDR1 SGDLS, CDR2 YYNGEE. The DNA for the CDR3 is TGTGCCAGCAGCCCTATTATGAACACTGAAGCTTTCTTT. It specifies CASSPIMNTEAFF.

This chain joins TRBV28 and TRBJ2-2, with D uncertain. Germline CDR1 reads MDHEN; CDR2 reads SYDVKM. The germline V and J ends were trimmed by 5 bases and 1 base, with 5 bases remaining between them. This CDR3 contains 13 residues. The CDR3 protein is CASSPENTGELFF. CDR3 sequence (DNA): TGTGCCAGCAGTCCGGAGAACACCGGGGAGCTGTTTTTT.

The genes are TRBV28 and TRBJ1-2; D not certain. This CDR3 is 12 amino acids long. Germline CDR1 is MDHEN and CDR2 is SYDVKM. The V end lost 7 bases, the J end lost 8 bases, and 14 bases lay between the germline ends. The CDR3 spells CASNPRSGGYTF. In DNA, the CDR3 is TGTGCCAGCAACCCACGGTCCGGAGGCTACACCTTC.

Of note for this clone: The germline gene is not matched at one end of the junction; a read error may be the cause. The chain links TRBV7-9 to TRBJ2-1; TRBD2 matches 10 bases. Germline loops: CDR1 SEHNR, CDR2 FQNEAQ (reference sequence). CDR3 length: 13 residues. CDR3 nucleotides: TGTGCCAGCACCTTAGCGGGGGGCAATGAGCAGTTCTTC. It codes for CASTLAGGNEQFF.

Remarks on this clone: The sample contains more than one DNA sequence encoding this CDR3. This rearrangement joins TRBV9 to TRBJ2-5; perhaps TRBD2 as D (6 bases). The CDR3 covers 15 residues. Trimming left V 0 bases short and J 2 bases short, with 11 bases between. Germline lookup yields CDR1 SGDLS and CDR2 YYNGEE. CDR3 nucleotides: TGTGCCAGCAGCGTAGGATGGGGAGGACAAGAGACCCAGTACTTC. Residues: CASSVGWGGQETQYF.

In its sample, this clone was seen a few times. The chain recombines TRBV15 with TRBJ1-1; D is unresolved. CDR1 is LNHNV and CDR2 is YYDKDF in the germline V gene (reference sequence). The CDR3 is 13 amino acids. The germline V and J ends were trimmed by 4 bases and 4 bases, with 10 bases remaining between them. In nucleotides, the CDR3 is TGTGCCACCAGCACCAGTCAGAGCACTGAAGCTTTCTTT. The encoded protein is CATSTSQSTEAFF.

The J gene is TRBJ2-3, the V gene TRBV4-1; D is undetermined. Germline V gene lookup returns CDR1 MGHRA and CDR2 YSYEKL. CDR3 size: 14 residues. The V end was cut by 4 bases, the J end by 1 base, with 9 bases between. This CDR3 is CASSLDRGTDTQYF. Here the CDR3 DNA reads TGCGCCAGCAGCCTTGATCGGGGCACAGATACGCAGTATTTT.

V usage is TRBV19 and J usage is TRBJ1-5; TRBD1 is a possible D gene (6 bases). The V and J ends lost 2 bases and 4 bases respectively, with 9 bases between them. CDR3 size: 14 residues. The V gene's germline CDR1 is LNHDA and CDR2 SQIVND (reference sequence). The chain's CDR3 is CASSIFRGNQPQHF. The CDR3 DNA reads TGTGCCAGTAGTATATTCAGGGGTAATCAGCCCCAGCATTTT.

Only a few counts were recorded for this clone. CDR3 DNA sequence: TGTGCCAGCAGCGCTGGCGGGGGGCCCCCGGATACGCAGTATTTT. This translates into CASSAGGGPPDTQYF. The J gene is TRBJ2-3, the V gene TRBV9; 8 bases line up with TRBD2. The CDR3 runs 15 residues. V shed 3 bases and J 6 bases; nucleotides not matched to a gene: 9. Germline loops: CDR1 SGDLS, CDR2 YYNGEE.

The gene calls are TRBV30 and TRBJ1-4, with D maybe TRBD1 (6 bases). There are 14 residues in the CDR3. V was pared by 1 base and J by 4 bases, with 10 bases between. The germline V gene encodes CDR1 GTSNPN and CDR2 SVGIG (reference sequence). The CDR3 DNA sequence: TGTGCCTGGAGTGGGGGGGCTGTTAATGAAAAACTGTTTTTT. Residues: CAWSGGAVNEKLFF. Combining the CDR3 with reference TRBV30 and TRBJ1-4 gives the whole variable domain SQTIHQWPATLVQPVGSPLSLECTVEGTSNPNLYWYRQAAGRGLQLLFYSVGIGQISSEVPQNLSASRPQDRQFILSSKKLLLSDSGFYLCAWSGGAVNEKLFFGSGTQLSVL.

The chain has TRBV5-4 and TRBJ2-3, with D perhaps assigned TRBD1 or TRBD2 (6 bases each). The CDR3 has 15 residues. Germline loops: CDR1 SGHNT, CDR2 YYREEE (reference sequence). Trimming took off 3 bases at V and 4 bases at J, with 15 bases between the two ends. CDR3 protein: CASSSDAGHADTQYF. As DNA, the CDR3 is TGTGCCAGCAGCTCTGATGCGGGACACGCAGATACGCAGTATTTT.

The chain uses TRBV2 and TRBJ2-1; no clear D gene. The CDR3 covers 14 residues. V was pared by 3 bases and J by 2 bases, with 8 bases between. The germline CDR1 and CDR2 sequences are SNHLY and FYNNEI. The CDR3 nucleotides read TGTGCCAGCAGTGAGAGTAGGACCTACAATGAGCAGTTCTTC. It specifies CASSESRTYNEQFF.

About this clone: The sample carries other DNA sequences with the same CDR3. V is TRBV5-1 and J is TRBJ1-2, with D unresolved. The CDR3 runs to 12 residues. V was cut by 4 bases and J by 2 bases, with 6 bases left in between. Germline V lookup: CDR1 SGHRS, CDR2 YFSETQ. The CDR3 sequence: CASSPGNYGYTF. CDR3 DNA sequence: TGCGCCAGCAGCCCAGGCAACTATGGCTACACCTTC.

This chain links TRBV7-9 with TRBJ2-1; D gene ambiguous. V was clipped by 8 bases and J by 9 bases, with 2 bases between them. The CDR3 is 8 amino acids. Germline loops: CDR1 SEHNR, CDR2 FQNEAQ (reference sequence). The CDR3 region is CASPEQFF. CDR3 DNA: TGTGCCAGCCCTGAGCAGTTCTTC.

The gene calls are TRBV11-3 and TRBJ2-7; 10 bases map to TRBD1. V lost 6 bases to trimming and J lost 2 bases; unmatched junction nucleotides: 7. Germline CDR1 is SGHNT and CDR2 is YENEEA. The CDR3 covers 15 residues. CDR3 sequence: CASSTGQGGTYEQYF. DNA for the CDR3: TGTGCCAGCAGTACTGGACAGGGGGGAACCTACGAGCAGTACTTC. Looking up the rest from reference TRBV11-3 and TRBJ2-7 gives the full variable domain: EAGVVQSPRYKIIEKKQPVAFWCNPISGHNTLYWYLQNLGQGPELLIRYENEEAVDDSQLPKDRFSAERLKGVDSTLKIQPAELGDSAVYLCASSTGQGGTYEQYFGPGTRLTVT.

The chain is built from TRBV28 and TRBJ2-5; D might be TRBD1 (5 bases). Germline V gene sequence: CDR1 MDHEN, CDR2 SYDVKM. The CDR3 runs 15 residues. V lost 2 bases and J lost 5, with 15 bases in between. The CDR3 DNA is TGTGCCAGCAGTTTAACCCAAGGGGCTTGGGAGACCCAGTACTTC. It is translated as CASSLTQGAWETQYF.

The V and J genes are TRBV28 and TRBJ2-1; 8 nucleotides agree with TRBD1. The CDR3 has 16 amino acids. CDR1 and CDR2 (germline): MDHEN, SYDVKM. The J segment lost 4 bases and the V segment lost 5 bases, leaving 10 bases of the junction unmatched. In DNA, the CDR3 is TGTGCCAGCAGTGCAAGGACAGGGACACTTTACAATGAGCAGTTCTTC. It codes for CASSARTGTLYNEQFF.

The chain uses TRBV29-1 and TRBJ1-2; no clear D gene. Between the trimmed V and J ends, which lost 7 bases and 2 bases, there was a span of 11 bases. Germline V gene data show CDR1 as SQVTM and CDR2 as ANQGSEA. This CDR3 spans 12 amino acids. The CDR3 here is CSAWLLNYGYTF. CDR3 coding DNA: TGCAGCGCCTGGCTTCTAAACTATGGCTACACCTTC.

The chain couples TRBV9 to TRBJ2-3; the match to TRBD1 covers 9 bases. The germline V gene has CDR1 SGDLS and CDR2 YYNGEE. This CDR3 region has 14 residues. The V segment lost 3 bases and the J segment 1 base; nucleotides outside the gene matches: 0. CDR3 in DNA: TGTGCCAGCAGCGGGGACAGGGGCACAGATACGCAGTATTTT. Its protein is CASSGDRGTDTQYF.

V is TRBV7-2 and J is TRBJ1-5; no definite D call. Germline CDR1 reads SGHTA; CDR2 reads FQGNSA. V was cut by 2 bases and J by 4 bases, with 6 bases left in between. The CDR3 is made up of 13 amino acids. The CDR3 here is CASSLPGNQPQHF. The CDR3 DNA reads TGTGCCAGCAGCTTACCGGGTAATCAGCCCCAGCATTTT.

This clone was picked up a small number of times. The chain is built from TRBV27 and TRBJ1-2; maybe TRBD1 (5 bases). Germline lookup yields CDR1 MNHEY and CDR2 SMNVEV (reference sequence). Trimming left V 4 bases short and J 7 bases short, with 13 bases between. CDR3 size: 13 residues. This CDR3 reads CASSYRAGSGYTF. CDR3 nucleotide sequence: TGTGCCAGCAGTTACCGGGCAGGGTCTGGCTACACCTTC.

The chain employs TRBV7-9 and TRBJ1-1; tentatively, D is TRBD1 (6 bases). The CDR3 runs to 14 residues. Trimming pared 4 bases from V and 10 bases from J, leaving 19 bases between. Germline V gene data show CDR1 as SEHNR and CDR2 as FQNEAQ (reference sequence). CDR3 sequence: CASSSQALQGAAFF. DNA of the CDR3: TGTGCCAGCAGCTCACAGGCCCTACAGGGTGCAGCTTTCTTT. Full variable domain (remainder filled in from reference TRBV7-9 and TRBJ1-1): DTGVSQNPRHKITKRGQNVTFRCDPISEHNRLYWYRQTLGQGPEFLTYFQNEAQLEKSRLLSDRFSAERPKGSFSTLEIQRTEQGDSAMYLCASSSQALQGAAFFGQGTRLTVV.

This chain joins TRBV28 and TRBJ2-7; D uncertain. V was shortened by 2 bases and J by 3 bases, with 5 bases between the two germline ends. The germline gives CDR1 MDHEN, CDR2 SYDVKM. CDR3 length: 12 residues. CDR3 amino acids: CASSLLHYEQYF. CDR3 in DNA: TGTGCCAGCAGTTTACTTCACTACGAGCAGTACTTC.

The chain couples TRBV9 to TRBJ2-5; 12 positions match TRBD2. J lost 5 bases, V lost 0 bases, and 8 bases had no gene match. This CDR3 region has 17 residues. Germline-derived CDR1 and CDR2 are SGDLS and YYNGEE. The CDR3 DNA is TGTGCCAGCAGCGTAGAGCGAGGACTAGCGGGATGGGAGACCCAGTACTTC. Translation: CASSVERGLAGWETQYF.

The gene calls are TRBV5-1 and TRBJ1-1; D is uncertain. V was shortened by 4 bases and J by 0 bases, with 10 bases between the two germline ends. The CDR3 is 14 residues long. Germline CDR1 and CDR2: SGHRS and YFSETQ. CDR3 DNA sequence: TGCGCCAGCAGCGCCAATACAGTGAACACTGAAGCTTTCTTT. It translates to CASSANTVNTEAFF.

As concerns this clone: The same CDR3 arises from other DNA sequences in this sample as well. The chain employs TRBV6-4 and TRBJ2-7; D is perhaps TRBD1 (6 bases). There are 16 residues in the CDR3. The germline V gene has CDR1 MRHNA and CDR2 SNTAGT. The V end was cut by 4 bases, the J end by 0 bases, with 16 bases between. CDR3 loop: CASSVPTGASSYEQYF. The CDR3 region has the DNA TGTGCCAGCAGTGTCCCGACAGGAGCTAGCTCCTACGAGCAGTACTTC.